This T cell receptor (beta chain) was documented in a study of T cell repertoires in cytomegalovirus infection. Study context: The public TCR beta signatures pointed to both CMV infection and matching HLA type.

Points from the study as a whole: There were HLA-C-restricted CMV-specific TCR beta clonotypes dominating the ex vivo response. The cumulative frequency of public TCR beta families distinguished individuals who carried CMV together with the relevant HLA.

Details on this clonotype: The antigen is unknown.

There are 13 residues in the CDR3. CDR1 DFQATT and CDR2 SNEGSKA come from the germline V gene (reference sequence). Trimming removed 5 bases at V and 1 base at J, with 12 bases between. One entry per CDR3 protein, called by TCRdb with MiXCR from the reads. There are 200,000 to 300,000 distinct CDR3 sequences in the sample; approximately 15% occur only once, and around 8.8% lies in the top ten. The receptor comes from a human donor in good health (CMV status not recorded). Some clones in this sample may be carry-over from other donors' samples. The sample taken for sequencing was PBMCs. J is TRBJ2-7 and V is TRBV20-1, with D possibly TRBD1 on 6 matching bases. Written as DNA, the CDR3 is TGCAGTGCTCTAGGTCAGGGGTCCTACGAGCAGTACTTC. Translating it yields CSALGQGSYEQYF.